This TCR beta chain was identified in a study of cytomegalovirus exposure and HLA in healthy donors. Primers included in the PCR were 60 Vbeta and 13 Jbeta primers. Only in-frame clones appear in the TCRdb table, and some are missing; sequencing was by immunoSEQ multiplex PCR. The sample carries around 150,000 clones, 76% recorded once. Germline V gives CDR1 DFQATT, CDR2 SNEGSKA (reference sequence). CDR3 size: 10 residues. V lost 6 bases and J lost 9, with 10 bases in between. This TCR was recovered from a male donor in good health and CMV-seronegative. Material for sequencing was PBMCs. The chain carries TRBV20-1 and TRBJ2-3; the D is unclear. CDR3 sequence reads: CSAPTPTQYF. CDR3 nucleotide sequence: TGCAGTGCCCCGACACCCACGCAGTATTTT.